A single T cell receptor beta chain is shown here with its context. The source of the sample is a study of blood T cells in healthy people across ages. Study in general: Template-switching capture recovered about one barcoded beta molecule per two T cells.

Each donor's blood draw was 8.5 to 10 milliliters of peripheral blood. CDR3 length: 16 residues. V lost 0 bases and J lost 0; bases outside the gene matches: 2. PCR was performed a second time for 7 to 11 cycles using a sample-barcoded 5' primer and a J-beta primer mix. TCRdb re-called the 5' RACE reads with MiXCR, one entry per CDR3 protein. The data contain about 1,800,000 distinct CDR3 sequences, 28% of them singletons. Sequencing was carried out using blood. The chain has TRBV12-3 or TRBV12-4 and TRBJ2-3, with 8 bases that match TRBD2. This clonotype was sampled from a woman younger than 45 in good health. CDR3 sequence: CASSLATSVSTDTQYF. CDR3 sequence (DNA): TGTGCCAGCAGTTTAGCGACTAGCGTTAGCACAGATACGCAGTATTTT.